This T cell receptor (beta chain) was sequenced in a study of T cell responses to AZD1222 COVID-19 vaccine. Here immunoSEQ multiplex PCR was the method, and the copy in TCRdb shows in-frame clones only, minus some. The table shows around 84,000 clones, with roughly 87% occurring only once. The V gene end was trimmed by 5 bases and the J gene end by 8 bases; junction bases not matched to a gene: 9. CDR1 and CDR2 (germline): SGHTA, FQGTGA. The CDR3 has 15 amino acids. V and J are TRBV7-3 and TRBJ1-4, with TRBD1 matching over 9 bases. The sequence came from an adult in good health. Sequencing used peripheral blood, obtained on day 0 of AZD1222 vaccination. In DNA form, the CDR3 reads TGTGCCAGCAGCCTCTCCGGGACAGGGAGCGAAAAACTGTTTTTT. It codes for CASSLSGTGSEKLFF. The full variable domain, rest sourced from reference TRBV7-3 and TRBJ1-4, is GAGVSQTPSNKVTEKGKYVELRCDPISGHTALYWYRQSLGQGPEFLIYFQGTGAADDSGLPNDRFFAVRPEGSVSTLKIQRTERGDSAVYLCASSLSGTGSEKLFFGSGTQLSVL.